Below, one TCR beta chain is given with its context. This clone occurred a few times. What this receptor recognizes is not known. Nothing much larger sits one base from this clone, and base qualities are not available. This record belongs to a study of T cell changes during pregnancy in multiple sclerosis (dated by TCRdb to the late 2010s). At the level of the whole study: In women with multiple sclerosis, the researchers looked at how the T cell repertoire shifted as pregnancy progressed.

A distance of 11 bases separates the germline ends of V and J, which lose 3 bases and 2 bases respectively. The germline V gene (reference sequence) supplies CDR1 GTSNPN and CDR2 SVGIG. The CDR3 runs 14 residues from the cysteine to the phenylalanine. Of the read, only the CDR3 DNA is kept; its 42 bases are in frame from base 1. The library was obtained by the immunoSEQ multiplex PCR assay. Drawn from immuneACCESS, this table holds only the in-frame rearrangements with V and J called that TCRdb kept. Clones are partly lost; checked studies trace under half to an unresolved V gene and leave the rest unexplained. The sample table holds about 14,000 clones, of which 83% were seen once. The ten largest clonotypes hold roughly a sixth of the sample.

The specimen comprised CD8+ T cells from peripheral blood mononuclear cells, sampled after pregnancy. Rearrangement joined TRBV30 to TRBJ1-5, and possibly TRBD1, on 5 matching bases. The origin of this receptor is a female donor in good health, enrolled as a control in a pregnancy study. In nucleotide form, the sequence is TGTGCCTGGAGCGCTGGGGGGGGCAATCAGCCCCAGCATTTT. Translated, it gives CAWSAGGGNQPQHF.